This T cell receptor beta chain was observed in a study of T cell repertoires in cytomegalovirus infection. Study results and caveats: Dominant in the ex vivo response were TCR beta clonotypes restricted by HLA-C and specific for CMV.

Comments on this clonotype: As yet, its antigen is unknown.

The germline V gene has CDR1 SGHVS and CDR2 FNYEAQ. Trimming left V 4 bases short and J 8 bases short, with 17 bases between. The CDR3 length is 14 residues. TCRdb redid the calling of the reads with MiXCR, one entry per CDR3 protein. The sample contains 900,000 to 950,000 distinct CDR3 sequences, 31% of which appear only once. The sequencing here drew on cultured CD8+ T cells from PBMCs, taken from culture after CMV antigen stimulation. The chain recombines TRBV7-6 with TRBJ1-1; weak D call: TRBD1 (5 bases). This receptor was taken from a human donor in good health (CMV status not recorded). Some clones in this sample may be carry-over from other donors' samples. The CDR3 DNA follows: TGTGCCAGCAGCTCCTGGGACCGCTCGGGAGAAGCTTTCTTT. Translating it yields CASSSWDRSGEAFF.